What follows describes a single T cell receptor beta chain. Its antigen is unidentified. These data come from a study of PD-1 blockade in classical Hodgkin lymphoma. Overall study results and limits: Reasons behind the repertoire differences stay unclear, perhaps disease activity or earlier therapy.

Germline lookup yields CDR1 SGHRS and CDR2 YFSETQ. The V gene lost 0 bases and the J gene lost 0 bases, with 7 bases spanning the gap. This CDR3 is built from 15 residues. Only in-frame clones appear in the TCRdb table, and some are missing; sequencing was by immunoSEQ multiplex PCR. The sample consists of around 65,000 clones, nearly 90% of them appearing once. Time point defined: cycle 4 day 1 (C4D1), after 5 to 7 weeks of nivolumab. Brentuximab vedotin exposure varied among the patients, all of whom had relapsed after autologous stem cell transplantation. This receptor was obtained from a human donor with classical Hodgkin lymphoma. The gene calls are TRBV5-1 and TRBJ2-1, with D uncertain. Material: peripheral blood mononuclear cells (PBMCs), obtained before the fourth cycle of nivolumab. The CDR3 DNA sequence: TGCGCCAGCAGCTTGGCCGGGTACTCCTACAATGAGCAGTTCTTC. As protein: CASSLAGYSYNEQFF.